This TCR beta chain was recovered during a study of tumor-infiltrating lymphocytes in primary liver carcinoma. Whole-study findings and limits: Tumors reached a significantly greater top-250-clone fraction than blood did (p = 0.039).

Unsorted bulk tissue (roughly 17-32 mg) underwent RNA and DNA co-extraction. To note about this clonotype: The antigen is unknown. The junction departs from germline at one end; a sequencing error may be responsible.

The CDR3 contains 12 residues. Germline CDR1 and CDR2: MNHEY and SVGEGT. Making TCR beta cDNA involved around 510 ng total RNA and a constant-region primer. Modified slightly, ARM-PCR produced TCR beta libraries over three nested multiplex PCR rounds. Researchers ran the first two PCR rounds for approximately 10 cycles each with TRBV1-TRBV30 forward primers and a C-beta reverse primer. One entry per CDR3 protein, called by TCRdb with MiXCR from the multiplex PCR reads. The profile shows 80,000 or so distinct CDR3 sequences, about 75% of them singletons. The sequenced sample consisted of tumor-adjacent normal liver tissue. V gene TRBV6-2 or TRBV6-3 combines with J gene TRBJ2-7; the D is unclear. The sequence came from a man between 35 and 55 years old with primary liver carcinoma and hepatitis B virus infection. As DNA, the CDR3 is TGTACCAGCAGAGAACAAGGTCACGAGCATTACTTC. As protein: CTSREQGHEHYF.